Each of the 26 T cell receptor beta chains below was sequenced from the same sample in a study of blood T cell repertoires in COVID-19 (dated by TCRdb to 2018 to 2020). Library construction relied on the immunoSEQ multiplex PCR assay. The table was pulled from immuneACCESS by TCRdb, which kept in-frame rearrangements only. Such tables lose some clones; where checked, under half of the loss comes from unresolved V genes, and the rest has no known cause. The sample table holds about 150,000 clones, of which 70% to 90% were seen once. The ten biggest clones cover more than 7.5% of the sample. The material sequenced was peripheral blood. The receptors derive from a woman aged 60-75 years with COVID-19, enrolled during active disease.

The V and J genes are TRBV10-3 and TRBJ2-1; D is possibly TRBD1 (7 bases). V lost 10 bases, J lost 0 bases, and 13 bases lay in between. Germline values: CDR1 ENHRY, CDR2 SYGVKD. The CDR3 contains 14 residues. The CDR3, as DNA: TGTGCCACCACGGAGGGGGCCTCCTACAATGAGCAGTTCTTC. Protein product: CATTEGASYNEQFF.

The V and J genes are TRBV15 and TRBJ1-1, with 9 bases lining up with TRBD1. This CDR3 contains 18 residues. J gave up 11 bases and V 0 bases, and 19 bases lay outside the gene matches. Germline loops: CDR1 LNHNV, CDR2 YYDKDF (reference sequence). DNA of the CDR3: TGTGCCACCAGCAGAGATCATGGCGTAACACCGGGACAGGGTGATGCTTTCTTT. Protein product: CATSRDHGVTPGQGDAFF.

The chain has TRBV2 and TRBJ1-5, with 9 bases identical to TRBD1. Per the germline V gene, CDR1 is SNHLY and CDR2 is FYNNEI. After removal of 7 bases from V and 1 base from J, the junction contained 8 bases not matched to a gene. The CDR3 is 16 amino acids. CDR3 nucleotide sequence: TGTGCCAGCACTTACAGGGGGCGCTTGAGCAATCAGCCCCAGCATTTT. It encodes CASTYRGRLSNQPQHF.

This clone was counted only a few times. The chain carries TRBV15 and TRBJ2-7; maybe TRBD1 (6 bases). Trimming took off 5 bases at V and 6 bases at J, with 23 bases between the two ends. CDR1 is LNHNV and CDR2 is YYDKDF in the germline V gene (reference sequence). CDR3 length: 16 amino acids. CDR3 nucleotides: TGTGCCACCAGCGGACGGGACGACAGGTCCAGGGGCGAGCAGTACTTC. Its translation is CATSGRDDRSRGEQYF.

This clone was found once. The chain is built from TRBV7-3 and TRBJ2-7, with a weak D call TRBD1 (6 bases). The germline CDR1 and CDR2 sequences are SGHTA and FQGTGA. The CDR3 has 15 residues. V shed 2 bases and J shed 3 bases, with 14 bases lying between them. The CDR3 bases are TGTGCCAGCAGCTTATTTTACTGGACAGTCTACGAGCAGTACTTC. This translates into CASSLFYWTVYEQYF.

J is TRBJ1-1 and V is TRBV5-1; 8 bases match TRBD1. Trimming took 8 bases from V and 6 from J; bases not matched to a gene: 18. Germline V gene data show CDR1 as SGHRS and CDR2 as YFSETQ. There are 16 residues in the CDR3. CDR3 coding DNA: TGCGCCAGTCGGTTCGGACAGGGAGAAACGGGGCCTGAAGCTTTCTTT. Encoded protein: CASRFGQGETGPEAFF.

The V call is TRBV7-9, the J call TRBJ1-1; tentative D call: TRBD1 (6 bases). Deletions cut 3 bases from V and 4 bases from J, with 15 bases between. This CDR3 comprises 15 residues. Germline values: CDR1 SEHNR, CDR2 FQNEAQ (reference sequence). CDR3 region: CASSFAGVRGTEAFF. Written as DNA, the CDR3 is TGTGCCAGCAGCTTCGCAGGGGTCAGGGGCACTGAAGCTTTCTTT.

This clone was found once. V usage is TRBV9 and J usage is TRBJ2-1, with D perhaps matching TRBD1 (5 bases). V shed 0 bases and J shed 2 bases, with 12 bases lying between them. This CDR3 is 16 amino acids long. Germline V gene data show CDR1 as SGDLS and CDR2 as YYNGEE. The CDR3, as DNA: TGTGCCAGCAGCGTAGCATTGGGGCGAGCCTACAATGAGCAGTTCTTC. Encoded protein: CASSVALGRAYNEQFF.

The chain links TRBV4-1 to TRBJ1-5, with D unresolved. Deletions cut 0 bases from V and 0 bases from J, with 15 bases between. CDR3 length: 18 amino acids. Per the germline V gene, CDR1 is MGHRA and CDR2 is YSYEKL. The CDR3 DNA reads TGCGCCAGCAGCCAAGATCTCCCAGGTACTTATAGCAATCAGCCCCAGCATTTT. Translated: CASSQDLPGTYSNQPQHF.

This chain uses TRBV10-3 with TRBJ1-5; D ambiguous. Trimming left V 4 bases short and J 4 bases short, with 8 bases between. The CDR3 loop spans 13 amino acids. Per germline, CDR1 ENHRY and CDR2 SYGVKD. CDR3 sequence reads: CAISAGTNQPQHF. The CDR3 DNA reads TGTGCCATCAGTGCAGGTACTAATCAGCCCCAGCATTTT.

The chain uses TRBV7-3 and TRBJ1-6, with 7 bases that match TRBD1. J gave up 5 bases and V 4 bases, and 8 bases lay outside the gene matches. This CDR3 contains 16 residues. Germline V gene sequence: CDR1 SGHTA, CDR2 FQGTGA. This CDR3 is CASSSEGGQNNSPLHF. For the CDR3, the DNA is TGTGCCAGCAGCTCAGAGGGGGGACAGAATAATTCACCCCTCCACTTT.

The rearrangement links TRBV10-3 to TRBJ2-7; D remains unclear. The CDR3 covers 11 residues. The germline V gene encodes CDR1 ENHRY and CDR2 SYGVKD. The germline V and J ends were trimmed by 3 bases and 6 bases, with 6 bases remaining between them. The CDR3 is CAISDLSEQYF. The CDR3 DNA follows: TGTGCCATCAGTGATTTATCCGAGCAGTACTTC.

This chain connects TRBV5-1 to TRBJ2-1, with 13 bases lining up with TRBD2. The CDR3 loop spans 17 amino acids. V was pared by 4 bases and J by 4 bases, with 8 bases of the junction left unmatched. The germline CDR1 and CDR2 sequences are SGHRS and YFSETQ. Here the CDR3 reads CASSGSLTSGGYNEQFF. Here the CDR3 DNA reads TGCGCCAGCAGCGGCTCACTGACTAGCGGGGGGTACAATGAGCAGTTCTTC.

This rearrangement joins TRBV10-1 to TRBJ2-7; D is possibly TRBD2 (6 bases). CDR1 is WNHNN and CDR2 is SYGVQD in the germline V gene (reference sequence). V gave up 2 bases and J gave up 1 base, with 9 bases separating them. The CDR3 consists of 14 residues. The CDR3 DNA follows: TGCGCCAGCAGTGAGGGCGGGAATTCCTACGAGCAGTACTTC. The encoded protein is CASSEGGNSYEQYF.

This clone appeared once. The chain links TRBV6-5 to TRBJ2-3; 9 positions match TRBD2. The V segment lost 9 bases and the J segment 2 bases; nucleotides outside the gene matches: 6. Germline V lookup: CDR1 MNHEY, CDR2 SVGAGI. The CDR3 length is 14 residues. The CDR3 loop is CASRAGGNTDTQYF. DNA of the CDR3: TGTGCCAGTCGAGCGGGGGGAAACACAGATACGCAGTATTTT.

This chain links TRBV6-5 with TRBJ2-5; no clear D gene. Trimming cost V 10 bases and J 0 bases, with 12 bases left between them. In germline, CDR1 is MNHEY, CDR2 SVGAGI. This CDR3 spans 13 amino acids. CDR3 amino acids: CATRVENQETQYF. For the CDR3, the DNA is TGTGCCACCCGGGTTGAGAACCAAGAGACCCAGTACTTC.

This chain links TRBV6-2 or TRBV6-3 with TRBJ1-2; 7 bases match TRBD1. The CDR3 has 14 residues. Trimming took 6 bases from V and 8 from J; bases not matched to a gene: 12. Germline lookup yields CDR1 MNHEY and CDR2 SVGEGT. CDR3 bases: TGTGCCAGCAGCCCGGGACAGCCCTTGAAGGGCTACACCTTC. Translating it yields CASSPGQPLKGYTF.

The chain is built from TRBV24-1 and TRBJ1-2, with D perhaps matching TRBD1 (6 bases). The CDR3 totals 15 residues. The V end lost 7 bases, the J end lost 7 bases, and 21 bases lay between the germline ends. The germline V gene encodes CDR1 KGHDR and CDR2 SFDVKD. The DNA of the CDR3 is TGTGCCACCAGCCCGCCGGGGCAGGGGCCGTCTGGCTACACCTTC. This codes for CATSPPGQGPSGYTF.

This chain uses TRBV11-3 with TRBJ2-7; 9 bases line up with TRBD1. Germline V lookup: CDR1 SGHNT, CDR2 YENEEA. The CDR3 contains 14 residues. J gave up 4 bases and V 4 bases, and 5 bases lay outside the gene matches. The CDR3 nucleotides read TGTGCCAGCAGCTCGGGACAGGGAGGTTACGAGCAGTACTTC. Amino acid sequence: CASSSGQGGYEQYF.

The gene calls are TRBV12-3 or TRBV12-4 and TRBJ2-1, with D maybe TRBD1 (5 bases). The CDR3 extends over 12 amino acids. Trimming took 6 bases from V and 8 from J, leaving 11 bases between them. The CDR3, as DNA: TGTGCCAGCAGGTTTCAGGGTTATGAGCAGTTCTTC. Amino acids: CASRFQGYEQFF.

The V call is TRBV5-6, the J call TRBJ2-2; tentatively, D is TRBD1 (6 bases). The V and J ends lost 0 bases and 4 bases respectively, with 13 bases between them. Germline-derived CDR1 and CDR2 are SGHDT and YYEEEE. CDR3 length: 16 residues. The CDR3 loop reads CASSLEQGFSTGELFF. DNA for the CDR3: TGTGCCAGCAGCTTGGAGCAGGGGTTTAGCACCGGGGAGCTGTTTTTT.

The gene calls are TRBV5-1 and TRBJ2-1; D is possibly TRBD2 (5 bases). V lost 7 bases and J lost 5, with 10 bases in between. Germline V gives CDR1 SGHRS, CDR2 YFSETQ. The CDR3 runs 12 residues. The CDR3 DNA sequence: TGCGCCAGCCGGACTGGAAACAATGAGCAGTTCTTC. It codes for CASRTGNNEQFF.

This clone was counted a few times. V gene TRBV5-5 combines with J gene TRBJ1-5; the match to TRBD1 covers 7 bases. The junction had 19 bases not matched to a gene; V was cut back by 4 bases and J by 9 bases. The CDR3 runs to 17 residues. In germline, CDR1 is SGHKS, CDR2 YYEKEE (reference sequence). In DNA form, the CDR3 reads TGTGCCAGCAGCAGGACAGGAGTACCCGCAGGTAGCCGGCCCCAGCATTTT. Its protein product is CASSRTGVPAGSRPQHF.

The V gene is TRBV3-1 (or the pseudogene TRBV3-2), the J gene TRBJ2-7; 7 bases map to TRBD1. The germline V gene encodes CDR1 LGHDT and CDR2 YNNKEL (reference sequence). V shed 4 bases and J 7 bases; nucleotides not matched to a gene: 10. CDR3 length equals 14 residues. Written as DNA, the CDR3 is TGTGCCAGCAGCCCAAGGGACAGATTCTGGGAGCAGTACTTC. This translates into CASSPRDRFWEQYF.

This clone came up once. The rearrangement uses TRBV4-1 and TRBJ2-2; D is perhaps TRBD1 (5 bases). The V and J ends lost 0 bases and 0 bases respectively, with 14 bases between them. The germline gives CDR1 MGHRA, CDR2 YSYEKL. This CDR3 region has 18 residues. This CDR3 is CASSQEGPGFSNTGELFF. CDR3 in DNA: TGCGCCAGCAGCCAAGAGGGGCCAGGATTTTCGAACACCGGGGAGCTGTTTTTT.

In regard to this clone: At one end the junction does not follow the germline gene, possibly because of a read error. V is TRBV7-7 and J is TRBJ2-1, with 9 bases lining up with TRBD2. The germline V gene encodes CDR1 SSHAT and CDR2 FNYEAQ (reference sequence). This CDR3 region has 15 residues. The CDR3 DNA follows: TGTGCTAGCAGTTACATAGCGGGGGACTACAATGAGCAGTTCTTC. Protein product: CASSYIAGDYNEQFF.